This T cell receptor beta chain was captured by sequencing in a study of blood T cell repertoires in COVID-19. Source study methods: By means of reference gene primer amplification, nucleated cell counts were estimated. Profiling relied on immunoSEQ multiplex PCR, and the TCRdb table lists in-frame clones only, not all of them. V, J and clone size are taken as reported in that table, and D and trimming were inferred from the DNA itself. The profile shows over 250,000 clones, about 88% of them singletons. This clonotype was obtained from a human donor with COVID-19, enrolled during active disease. The donor label of this sample is uncertain. Sample: peripheral blood.

The chain's CDR3 is CASSRTGVGYEQYF. CDR3 bases: TGTGCCAGCAGCCGGACAGGGGTAGGGTACGAGCAGTACTTC. The chain is built from TRBV7-9 and TRBJ2-7, with 9 bases identical to TRBD1. The CDR3 loop spans 14 amino acids. After removal of 5 bases from V and 4 bases from J, the junction contained 6 bases not matched to a gene. Germline V CDR1 and CDR2: SEHNR, FQNEAQ (reference sequence).